The rows below give T cell receptor beta chains drawn from one sample of a study of blood T cell repertoires in COVID-19. Measured with immunoSEQ multiplex PCR; TCRdb has only the in-frame clones, and not every one. The sample includes about 110,000 clones, about three quarters of them seen just once. The sequencing input was peripheral blood. All receptors derive from a human donor in a cohort sampled during active or convalescent COVID-19. Both conserved end residues are part of each CDR3. D genes are given only for firm matches.

v_gene	j_gene	d_gene	CDR3aa
TRBV5-1	TRBJ2-2	NA	CASSLDRVNTGELFF
TRBV11-2	TRBJ2-7	NA	CASSLERNEQYF
TRBV5-4	TRBJ2-7	NA	CASSVLSSEQYF
TRBV14	TRBJ2-7	NA	CASRRDTSYEQYF
TRBV11-1	TRBJ2-1	TRBD2	CASSGTSGRSYNEQFF
TRBV3-1/TRBV3-2	TRBJ1-3	TRBD1	CASSQDGTGKGNTIYF
TRBV27	TRBJ2-2	NA	CASSFLGTGELFF
TRBV6-2/TRBV6-3	TRBJ2-7	TRBD1	CASSSSNDRDRSSYEQYF
TRBV12-3/TRBV12-4	TRBJ2-7	NA	CASSLSPGKYF
TRBV19	TRBJ2-1	NA	CASSTRPRPTSFRDNEQFF
TRBV3-1/TRBV3-2	TRBJ2-1	NA	CASSLSDHNEQFF
TRBV5-1	TRBJ2-5	NA	CASSGTTGRAGTQYF
TRBV7-2	TRBJ2-2	NA	CASRFDRNTGELFF
TRBV7-2	TRBJ2-3	TRBD2	CASSLGPSGLITDTQYF
TRBV5-1	TRBJ1-3	TRBD1	CASSLGSGTGGLGNTIYF
TRBV10-3	TRBJ1-5	NA	CAISDRLENSNQPQHF
TRBV5-8	TRBJ1-4	TRBD1	CAGSGQGSEKLFF
TRBV12-3/TRBV12-4	TRBJ2-5	TRBD1	CASSPSTGRRRNF
TRBV29-1	TRBJ2-2	TRBD1	CSVALGGRGTGELFF
TRBV5-1	TRBJ1-1	NA	CASSLAWGPNTEAFF
TRBV10-3	TRBJ1-6	TRBD1	CAISGGQQSGALHF
TRBV28	TRBJ2-7	NA	CASSIDISGGYEQYF
TRBV6-6	TRBJ2-5	NA	CASRPGLFQETQYF
TRBV3-1/TRBV3-2	TRBJ2-3	NA	CASGRLDTQYF
TRBV2	TRBJ2-7	TRBD2	CASYSGRGEQYF
TRBV7-9	TRBJ2-2	TRBD2	CASSSWGTSGNPTGELFF
TRBV7-2	TRBJ2-1	NA	CASSLSGMGYNEQFF
TRBV27	TRBJ2-6	NA	CASSLSAGRSGANVLTF
TRBV6-5	TRBJ1-3	NA	CASSYRGTGNTIYF
TRBV5-4	TRBJ2-3	TRBD2	CASSPRTSGSGTQYF
TRBV3-1/TRBV3-2	TRBJ2-7	TRBD1	CASSLFPGQRHYEQYF
TRBV3-1/TRBV3-2	TRBJ2-7	TRBD2	CASSQDVGGKYF
TRBV6-2/TRBV6-3	TRBJ2-1	TRBD2	CASSSDSGGTSYNEQFF
TRBV7-3	TRBJ2-1	NA	CASSLAGDNEQFF
TRBV12-3/TRBV12-4	TRBJ2-1	TRBD2	CASSFAGGGEQFF
TRBV6-2/TRBV6-3	TRBJ2-1	NA	CASSYPSGTAIYNEQFF
TRBV4-1	TRBJ2-3	NA	CASSQNYRGTDTQYF
TRBV5-1	TRBJ2-3	TRBD2	CASSLAGGPSDTQYF
TRBV19	TRBJ1-1	TRBD1	CASSKITGANTEAFF
TRBV6-1	TRBJ1-1	NA	CASSEYGSAGSHTEAFF
TRBV12-3/TRBV12-4	TRBJ1-5	NA	CASSRQTNQPQHF
TRBV4-3	TRBJ2-5	TRBD2	CASSQGWSGGVETQYF
TRBV7-9	TRBJ2-5	NA	CASSLSGLEETQYF
TRBV19	TRBJ1-2	NA	CASSISWAGEWGYTF
TRBV5-4	TRBJ1-1	NA	CASSSRWGVNTEAFF
TRBV19	TRBJ2-7	NA	CASSPLGQGKGYEQYF
TRBV9	TRBJ1-1	TRBD1	CASSVSQVTGPLNTEAFF
TRBV28	TRBJ1-1	NA	CASSFSFEAFF
TRBV10-3	TRBJ1-2	TRBD1	CAISARDRGGVGYGYTF
TRBV4-3	TRBJ2-3	TRBD2	CASSQRLTSGGYTDTQYF
TRBV28	TRBJ1-2	TRBD1	CASSTTGGGYYGYTF
TRBV4-1	TRBJ2-1	NA	CASSQVLAVTNEQFF
TRBV19	TRBJ2-7	TRBD1	CASSIGTGGYEQYF
TRBV6-5	TRBJ1-2	NA	CASSWGGYGYTF
TRBV11-2	TRBJ2-7	NA	CASSRGQNTYEQYF
TRBV18	TRBJ1-5	NA	CASSPAGQTVNQPQHF
TRBV6-6	TRBJ1-5	NA	CASSYQGPQPQHF
TRBV4-1	TRBJ1-5	NA	CASSQDGGRYSNQPQHF
TRBV5-4	TRBJ2-7	TRBD1	CASSLDRGYEQYF